A single sample gave rise to the 3 T cell receptor beta chains below, sequenced in a study of cytomegalovirus exposure and HLA in healthy donors. Primers: 60 Vbeta forward and 13 Jbeta reverse. Repertoires were generated with immunoSEQ multiplex PCR, while TCRdb's copy carries only in-frame clones and drops some. The sample lists more than 80,000 clones, about 75% occurring once. Sequenced sample: PBMCs. All receptors derive from a man aged 40-55 years in good health and CMV-seronegative.

The chain is built from TRBV6-5 and TRBJ1-1; D possibly corresponds to TRBD1 (5 bases). Germline-derived CDR1 and CDR2 are MNHEY and SVGAGI. The V and J ends lost 5 bases and 1 base respectively, with 8 bases between them. This CDR3 has 13 residues. CDR3 protein: CASSRQRNTEAFF. CDR3 DNA: TGTGCCAGCAGTCGACAGAGGAACACTGAAGCTTTCTTT.

The V call is TRBV19, the J call TRBJ2-7; tentatively, D is TRBD1 (6 bases). Germline-derived CDR1 and CDR2 are LNHDA and SQIVND (reference sequence). V lost 4 bases to trimming and J lost 2 bases, with 9 bases between them. This CDR3 comprises 13 residues. CDR3: CASSRRDTYEQYF. CDR3 DNA: TGTGCCAGTAGTAGACGGGACACCTACGAGCAGTACTTC.

V gene TRBV7-6 combines with J gene TRBJ1-4; D is ambiguous. V was trimmed by 5 bases and J by 3 bases, leaving 16 bases between them. CDR1 SGHVS and CDR2 FNYEAQ come from the germline V gene. The CDR3 length is 16 residues. The CDR3 DNA sequence: TGTGCCAGCAGCCCCTCCCTGAGCGGAGCTAATGAAAAACTGTTTTTT. It translates to CASSPSLSGANEKLFF.